The clone carrying this T cell receptor beta chain was seen a handful of times. Its specificity is not known. The authors reverse transcribed all of the isolated RNA, so sequencing captured expressed TCRB transcripts. Here immunoSEQ multiplex PCR was the method, and the copy in TCRdb shows in-frame clones only, minus some. The repertoire includes 200,000 to 250,000 clones, 9.6% of them detected once, and 0.03% to 0.04% sits in the top ten. Per the germline V gene, CDR1 is SGDLS and CDR2 is YYNGEE. V shed 0 bases and J 7 bases; nucleotides not matched to a gene: 8. The CDR3 has 16 amino acids. The data originate from a study of beta chain features in type 1 diabetes. Across the whole study: Patient and healthy donor groups were alike in age, gender and cell yields.

Study-wide results and caveats: TCRB CDR3s from Type 1 diabetes patients were moderately but significantly shorter in all four CD4+ subsets. cDNA sequencing could over-represent cells with high TCR expression. There was no resolution here of whether HLA type influences TCRB rearrangement.

The chain links TRBV9 to TRBJ2-7; 12 nucleotides match TRBD2. The sequence was collected from a woman aged 18-29 years in good health. Specimen: naive CD4+ T cells from blood. The CDR3 loop reads CASSVGEGTSGREQYF. The CDR3 bases are TGTGCCAGCAGCGTAGGGGAAGGGACTAGCGGGCGGGAGCAGTACTTC.